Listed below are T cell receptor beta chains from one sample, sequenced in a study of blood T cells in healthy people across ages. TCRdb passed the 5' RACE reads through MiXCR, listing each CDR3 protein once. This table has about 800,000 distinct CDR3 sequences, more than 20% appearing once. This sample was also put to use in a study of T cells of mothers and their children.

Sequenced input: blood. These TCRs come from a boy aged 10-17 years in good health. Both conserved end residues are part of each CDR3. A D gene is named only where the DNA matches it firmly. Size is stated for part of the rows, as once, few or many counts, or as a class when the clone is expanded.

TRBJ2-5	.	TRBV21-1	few	TGTGCCAGCCCTTTTCGAGAGCGGGAGCGGGGTGAGACCCAGTACTTC	CASPFRERERGETQYF
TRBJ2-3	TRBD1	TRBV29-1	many	TGCAGCGTTAAGGGACAGGGTACAGATACGCAGTATTTT	CSVKGQGTDTQYF
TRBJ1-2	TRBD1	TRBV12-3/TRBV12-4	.	TGTGCCAGCAGCCCTCAAGGACAGGGACCTTATGGCTACACCTTC	CASSPQGQGPYGYTF
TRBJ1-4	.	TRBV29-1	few	TGCAGCGTTGCCGATGGGGATGAAAAACTGTTTTTT	CSVADGDEKLFF
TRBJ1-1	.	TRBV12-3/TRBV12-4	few	TGTGCCAGCAGCCCCGCTAGGGCGGCTACGAGGACTTTCTTT	CASSPARAATRTFF
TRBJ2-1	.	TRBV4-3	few	TGCGCCAGCAGCCAACCTCTAGCGAGAAACACAAATGAGCAGTTCTTC	CASSQPLARNTNEQFF
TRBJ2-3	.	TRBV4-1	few	TGCGCCAGCAGCCAAGAGGTAGCGACGAGCACAGATACGCAGTATTTT	CASSQEVATSTDTQYF
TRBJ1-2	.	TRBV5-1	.	TGCGCCAGCAGCTTGGGGGAATCATATAGCTACACCTTC	CASSLGESYSYTF
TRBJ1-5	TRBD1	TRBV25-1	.	TGTGCCAGCAGTGAAGAGGACAGGGCGGGGCAGCCCCAGCATTTT	CASSEEDRAGQPQHF
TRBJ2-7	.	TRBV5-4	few	TGTGCCAGCAGCTTGGACGGGAAATTCGGGGGCGAGCAGTACTTC	CASSLDGKFGGEQYF
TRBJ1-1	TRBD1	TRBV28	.	TGTGCCAGCAGTCTCACGACAGGGGGCAGGACTGAAGCTTTCTTT	CASSLTTGGRTEAFF
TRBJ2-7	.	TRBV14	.	TGTGCCAGCAGCCTTCTACCCGCTCCCTACGAGCAGTACTTC	CASSLLPAPYEQYF
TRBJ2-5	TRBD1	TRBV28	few	TGTGCCAGCACGACAGGGGGCGCGGGGGAGACCCAGTACTTC	CASTTGGAGETQYF
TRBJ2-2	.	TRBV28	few	TGTGCCAGCAGTTCGGACCTGGGATGGGCCGGGGAGCTGTTTTTT	CASSSDLGWAGELFF
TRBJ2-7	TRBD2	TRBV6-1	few	TGTGCCAGCAGCCGGACAGAACGACTAGCGGGGGCCAGGGAGCAGTACTTC	CASSRTERLAGAREQYF
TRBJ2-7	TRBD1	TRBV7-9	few	TGTGCCAGCACCCTGGGACAGAACGACGAGCAGTACTTC	CASTLGQNDEQYF
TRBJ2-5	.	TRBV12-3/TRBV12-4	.	TGTGCCAGCAGCGCGGACTGGCAAGAGACCCAGTACTTC	CASSADWQETQYF
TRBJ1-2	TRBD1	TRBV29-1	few	TGCAGCGCTGGGGAGGACAGGGCCTATGGCTACACCTTC	CSAGEDRAYGYTF
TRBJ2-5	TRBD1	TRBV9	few	TGTGCCAGCAGCGCCCCCCAACAGGGGGAAAGGGAGACCCAGTACTTC	CASSAPQQGERETQYF
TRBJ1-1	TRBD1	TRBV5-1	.	TGCGCCAGCAGCTTGGCCTCAGGGGGCGATGAAGCTTTCTTT	CASSLASGGDEAFF
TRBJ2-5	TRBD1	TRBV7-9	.	TGTGCCAGCAGCTTAGCGGCAGGACAGGGACTAGAGACCCAGTACTTC	CASSLAAGQGLETQYF
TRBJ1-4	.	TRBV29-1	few	TGCAGCGCATCCGAAAAATTTACCCTAATTTTT	CSASEKFTLIF
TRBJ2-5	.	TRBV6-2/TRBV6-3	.	TGTGCCACCAAGACAGTCCAAGAGACCCAGTACTTC	CATKTVQETQYF
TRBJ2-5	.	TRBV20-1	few	TGCAGTGCTCCCTGGCAGGGTACCCAAGAGACCCAGTACTTC	CSAPWQGTQETQYF
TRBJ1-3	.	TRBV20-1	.	TGCAGTGCTAGAGGGGTTTTGTTCTCTGGAAACACCATATATTTT	CSARGVLFSGNTIYF
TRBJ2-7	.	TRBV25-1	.	TGTGCCAGCAGTGGATTCGAAGAGCACGGTTCCTACGAGCAGTACTTC	CASSGFEEHGSYEQYF
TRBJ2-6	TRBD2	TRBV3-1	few	TGTGCCAGCAGCCAATGGGTCAGCGGGGGGACCTCTGGGGCCAACGTCCTGACTTTC	CASSQWVSGGTSGANVLTF
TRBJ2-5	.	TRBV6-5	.	TGTGCCAGCAGTTACCCACATACAGGTGGAGAGACCCAGTACTTC	CASSYPHTGGETQYF
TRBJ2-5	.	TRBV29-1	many	TGCAGCGTTGAAGGGGGCCAAGAGACCCAGTACTTC	CSVEGGQETQYF
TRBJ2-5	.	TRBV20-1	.	TGCAGTGTAAGCGGTTTGCAGGAGACCCAGTACTTC	CSVSGLQETQYF
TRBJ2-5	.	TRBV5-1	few	TGCGCCAGTAGGTTAAGACCAGAAGAAGAGACCCAGTACTTC	CASRLRPEEETQYF
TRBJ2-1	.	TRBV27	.	TGTGCCAGCAGCTACGACCGAGTGAGCGGCCGGGACAATGAGCAGTTCTTC	CASSYDRVSGRDNEQFF
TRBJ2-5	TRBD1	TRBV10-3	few	TGTGCCAGCAAAAGGGGACAGGGGAGCGAGACCCAGTACTTC	CASKRGQGSETQYF
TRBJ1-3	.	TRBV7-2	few	TGTGCCAGCAGCCAGGGACGGACCTCTGGAAACACCATATATTTT	CASSQGRTSGNTIYF
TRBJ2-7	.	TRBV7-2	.	TGTGCCAGCAGCTGGGGGGCGGGACACCAATCGTGGGAGCAGTACTTC	CASSWGAGHQSWEQYF
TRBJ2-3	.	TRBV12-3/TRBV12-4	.	TGTGCCAGCAGCCGAACGACTAATACGCAGTATTTT	CASSRTTNTQYF
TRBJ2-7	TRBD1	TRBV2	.	TGTGCCAGCAGGGGACAGGGAGACTTCTACGAGCAGTACTTC	CASRGQGDFYEQYF
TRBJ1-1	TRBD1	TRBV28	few	TGTGCCAGCAGCCCAATGACAGGGAAGAACACTGAAGCTTTCTTT	CASSPMTGKNTEAFF
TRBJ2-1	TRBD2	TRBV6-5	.	TGTGCCAGCAGCGACGTGCGGGAGGGTGAGCAGTTCTTC	CASSDVREGEQFF
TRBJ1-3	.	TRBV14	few	TGTGCCAGCAGCGACGTGATGAACACCATATATTTT	CASSDVMNTIYF
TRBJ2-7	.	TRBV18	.	TGTGCCAGCTCACCAAAGGGGGGGTATTCCTACGAGCAGTACTTC	CASSPKGGYSYEQYF
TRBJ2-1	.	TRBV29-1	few	TGCAGCTTGGGCTCCTACAATGAGCAGTTCTTC	CSLGSYNEQFF
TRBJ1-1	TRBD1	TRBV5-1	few	TGCGCCAGCAGCTCGCACAACTACAGGGGGCAAACTGAAGCTTTCTTT	CASSSHNYRGQTEAFF
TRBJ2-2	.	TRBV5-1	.	TGCGCCAGCAGCCCGACGGAGGAGAGGGACGGGGAGCTGTTTTTT	CASSPTEERDGELFF